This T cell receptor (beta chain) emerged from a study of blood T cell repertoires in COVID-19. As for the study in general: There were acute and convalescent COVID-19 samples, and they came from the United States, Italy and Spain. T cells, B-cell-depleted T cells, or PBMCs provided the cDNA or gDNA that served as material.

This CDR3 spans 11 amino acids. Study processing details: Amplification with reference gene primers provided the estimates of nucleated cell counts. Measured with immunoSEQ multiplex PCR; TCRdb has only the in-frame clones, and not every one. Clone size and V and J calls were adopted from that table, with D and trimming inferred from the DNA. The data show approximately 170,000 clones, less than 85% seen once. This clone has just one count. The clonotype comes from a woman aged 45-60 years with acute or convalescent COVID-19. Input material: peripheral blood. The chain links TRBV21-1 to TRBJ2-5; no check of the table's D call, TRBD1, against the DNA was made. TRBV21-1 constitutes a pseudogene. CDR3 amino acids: CAGTEEETQYF. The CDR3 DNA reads TGTGCGGGGACAGAAGAAGAGACCCAGTACTTC.